This T cell receptor (beta chain) is from a study of tumor-infiltrating lymphocytes in primary liver carcinoma. A constant-region primer served to make TCR beta cDNA from about 530 ng total RNA. Researchers made the TCR beta libraries by running three nested multiplex PCR rounds with slightly modified ARM-PCR. Both of the initial two PCR rounds ran for about 9 cycles and employed TRBV1-TRBV30 forward primers alongside a C-beta reverse primer. TCRdb redid the calling of the multiplex PCR reads with MiXCR, one entry per CDR3 protein. The sample records roughly 180,000 distinct CDR3 sequences, over 50% being singletons. On this clonotype itself: One junction end does not reproduce the germline sequence, and a read error may be involved.

Germline lookup yields CDR1 KGHDR and CDR2 SFDVKD. The CDR3 loop spans 20 amino acids. Germline DNA was also extracted, with blood RNA taken from unsorted whole blood. The specimen sequenced was peripheral blood. The chain employs TRBV24-1 and TRBJ2-3; 12 bases align to TRBD2. This receptor was identified in a man aged 35 to 55 with primary liver carcinoma and hepatitis B virus infection. In nucleotides, the CDR3 is TGTGCCACCAGTGACGCTCCCGGGACTAGCGGGTTCTTAGGCACAGATATGCAGTATTTT. It encodes CATSDAPGTSGFLGTDMQYF.